The 5 T cell receptor beta chains presented below share a single source sample, sequenced in a study of shared clonotypes between healthy human individuals (dated by TCRdb to about 2020). Library generation was performed with the immunoSEQ multiplex PCR assay. TCRdb mirrors the immuneACCESS table, restricted to in-frame sequences. Some clones are absent from its copies; in checked studies, under half trace to an unresolved V gene, and the reason for the others is unknown. The sample data list a few hundred thousand clones, and approximately 71% of these were observed just once. 12% of the sample goes to the ten largest clones. Sequenced: PBMCs. The receptors were sampled from a woman in her thirties or forties in good health. Some clones in this sample may be carry-over from other donors' samples.

Only a few counts were recorded for this clone. This sequence joins TRBV2 and TRBJ2-1, with D possibly being TRBD1 (6 bases). Germline V gives CDR1 SNHLY, CDR2 FYNNEI. The CDR3 loop spans 16 amino acids. V was trimmed by 4 bases and J by 3 bases, leaving 16 bases between them. CDR3 in DNA: TGTGCCAGCAGTGGGGAAGGGGGTCCAGGCTACAATGAGCAGTTCTTC. Translation: CASSGEGGPGYNEQFF.

This clone was seen only once. Since a far larger clone is one base different, this is likely a read error. The identical CDR3 is also encoded by other nucleotide sequences in the sample. This chain connects TRBV28 to TRBJ1-2; 8 bases line up with TRBD1. The CDR3 has 13 residues. The germline V gene has CDR1 MDHEN and CDR2 SYDVKM. The CDR3 region has the DNA TGCGCCAGCAGTCGGACAGGGCCAGGTGGCTACACCTTC. Its translation is CASSRTGPGGYTF.

This clone was recorded only once. The CDR3 region has the DNA TGTGCCATCAGTGAGTCTGGGGGTCAAGAGACCCAGTACTTC. As protein: CAISESGGQETQYF. The chain recombines TRBV10-3 with TRBJ2-5; the D gene could be TRBD1 or TRBD2 (5 bases each). Between the trimmed V and J ends, which lost 0 bases and 2 bases, there was a span of 7 bases. This CDR3 has 14 residues. Germline values: CDR1 ENHRY, CDR2 SYGVKD.

In its sample, this clone was seen a few times. The chain is built from TRBV7-9 and TRBJ1-4; D gene unclear. This CDR3 spans 14 amino acids. Germline CDR1 is SEHNR and CDR2 is FQNEAQ (reference sequence). The V gene lost 2 bases and the J gene lost 7 bases, with 11 bases spanning the gap. Written as DNA, the CDR3 is TGTGCCAGCAGCTTACAAACAGTAGGTGAAAAACTGTTTTTT. It is translated as CASSLQTVGEKLFF.

The V gene is TRBV5-1, the J gene TRBJ2-7; TRBD1 matches 9 bases. Per germline, CDR1 SGHRS and CDR2 YFSETQ. J was trimmed by 9 bases and V by 0 bases; bases with no gene match: 7. The CDR3 totals 14 residues. The CDR3 DNA sequence: TGCGCCAGCAGCTTGGCGGGACAGGGAAGTCGGCAGTACTTC. As protein: CASSLAGQGSRQYF.